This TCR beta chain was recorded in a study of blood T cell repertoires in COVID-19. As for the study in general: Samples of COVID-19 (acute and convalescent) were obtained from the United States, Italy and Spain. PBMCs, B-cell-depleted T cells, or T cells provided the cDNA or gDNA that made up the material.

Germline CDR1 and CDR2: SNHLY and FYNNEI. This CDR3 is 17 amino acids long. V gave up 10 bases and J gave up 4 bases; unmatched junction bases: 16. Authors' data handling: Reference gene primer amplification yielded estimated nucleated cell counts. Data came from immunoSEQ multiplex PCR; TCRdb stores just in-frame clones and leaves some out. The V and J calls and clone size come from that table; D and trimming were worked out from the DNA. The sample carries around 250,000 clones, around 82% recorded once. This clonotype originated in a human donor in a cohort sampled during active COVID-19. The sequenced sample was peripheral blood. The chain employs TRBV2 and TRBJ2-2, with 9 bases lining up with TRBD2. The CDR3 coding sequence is TGTGCCATCCCTCCCGCCTTAGCGGGAGATGGCACCGGGGAGCTGTTTTTT. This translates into CAIPPALAGDGTGELFF.